A single sample is the source of the 24 T cell receptor beta chains below, sequenced in a study of Graves' ophthalmopathy and Graves' hyperthyroidism. The sequenced template was RNA, covering the TCR beta CDR3 region. First-round RT-PCR relied on HTBI primers, and a second-round multiplex PCR came next. MiXCR was run by TCRdb on the multiplex PCR reads, yielding one entry per CDR3 protein. The sample comprises approximately 160,000 distinct CDR3 sequences, 30% to 45% of which are singletons, and less than 9.5% rests with the top ten. What was sequenced was peripheral blood. The receptors were sampled from a man aged 25 to 45 with Graves' ophthalmopathy.

This clonotype came up many times. The chain is built from TRBV6-1 and TRBJ2-2; D possibly corresponds to TRBD2 (6 bases). The germline gives CDR1 MNHNS, CDR2 SASEGT. Trimming left V 2 bases short and J 3 bases short, with 7 bases between. This CDR3 spans 14 amino acids. This chain's CDR3 is CASSEWGDTGELFF. The DNA of the CDR3 is TGTGCCAGCAGTGAATGGGGGGACACCGGGGAGCTGTTTTTT.

This clonotype was detected many times. V is TRBV12-3 or TRBV12-4 and J is TRBJ2-5; no definite D call. This CDR3 has 15 residues. Trimming stripped 5 bases from V and 5 bases from J, with 18 bases between. The DNA of the CDR3 is TGTGCCAGCAGTCGGGCTAGTGGTCTGGGGGAGACCCAGTACTTC. This gives the protein CASSRASGLGETQYF.

This clonotype has ten or more counts. The rearrangement links TRBV11-2 to TRBJ2-4; D gene uncertain. The CDR3 is 15 residues long. V was pared by 5 bases and J by 5 bases, with 16 bases between. Per germline, CDR1 SGHAT and CDR2 FQNNGV. The CDR3 region is CASSLSLVTQNIQYF. The CDR3 DNA reads as TGTGCCAGCAGCCTCTCTTTGGTAACCCAAAACATTCAGTACTTC.

This chain connects TRBV12-3 or TRBV12-4 to TRBJ1-5; D possibly corresponds to TRBD1 (5 bases). The CDR3 is 15 residues long. The V end was cut by 6 bases, the J end by 1 base, with 13 bases between. As DNA, the CDR3 is TGTGCCAGCAGCCCTGGGGGACTAAGCAATCAGCCCCAGCATTTT. Protein product: CASSPGGLSNQPQHF.

The J gene is TRBJ2-6, the V gene TRBV28; the match to TRBD1 covers 7 bases. The germline gives CDR1 MDHEN, CDR2 SYDVKM. CDR3 length: 18 amino acids. J was trimmed by 0 bases and V by 5 bases; bases with no gene match: 10. The CDR3 bases are TGTGCCAGCAGTACCGTGACAGGGCACATCTCTGGGGCCAACGTCCTGACTTTC. It codes for CASSTVTGHISGANVLTF.

The chain joins TRBV2 to TRBJ2-5; TRBD2 matches 16 bases. Trimming removed 6 bases from V and 5 bases from J; junction bases left unmatched: 15. In germline, CDR1 is SNHLY, CDR2 FYNNEI. The CDR3 is 19 amino acids. Here the CDR3 reads CASRVPGTSGRAQEETQYF. The CDR3 nucleotides are TGTGCCAGCAGAGTTCCCGGGACTAGCGGGAGGGCTCAAGAGGAGACCCAGTACTTC.

This clonotype was seen many times. The V call is TRBV20-1, the J call TRBJ1-5; D is ambiguous. Germline assignment: CDR1 DFQATT and CDR2 SNEGSKA (reference sequence). This CDR3 is built from 15 residues. V lost 0 bases to trimming and J lost 7 bases, with 16 bases between them. The CDR3 nucleotides are TGCAGTGCTAGAGACTCGATCTCGGGCACGCAGCCCCAGCATTTT. Translating it yields CSARDSISGTQPQHF.

This clonotype was detected many times. CDR3 sequence: CASTDRGGGAFF. The CDR3 region has the DNA TGTGCCAGCACCGACAGGGGCGGAGGAGCTTTCTTT. V and J are TRBV28 and TRBJ1-1; 8 bases are shared with TRBD1. This CDR3 has 12 residues. Germline V gene sequence: CDR1 MDHEN, CDR2 SYDVKM. V lost 7 bases and J lost 10; bases outside the gene matches: 8.

This clonotype was detected many times. V is TRBV30 and J is TRBJ2-7; the D gene is possibly TRBD1 (6 bases). Germline CDR1 reads GTSNPN; CDR2 reads SVGIG (reference sequence). The CDR3 totals 12 residues. The V and J ends lost 4 bases and 3 bases respectively, with 10 bases between them. CDR3 DNA: TGTGCCTGGAACAGGGACAACTACGAGCAGTACTTC. It is translated as CAWNRDNYEQYF.

This clonotype was seen repeatedly, ten times or more. The CDR3 nucleotides read TGTGCCAGCAGCGCCAGCGGGAAACAAGAGACCCAGTACTTC. It translates to CASSASGKQETQYF. The V gene is TRBV9, the J gene TRBJ2-5; 7 bases are a match to TRBD2. The ends lost 3 bases at V and 2 bases at J; junction bases unmatched: 4. The CDR3 sequence is 14 residues long. Per the germline V gene, CDR1 is SGDLS and CDR2 is YYNGEE.

The chain links TRBV27 to TRBJ2-7; unclear D gene. V lost 2 bases and J 5 bases, leaving 19 bases between the germline ends. Germline V CDR1 and CDR2: MNHEY, SMNVEV (reference sequence). The CDR3 runs 16 residues. CDR3 region: CASSLNPATLSHEQYF. In DNA, the CDR3 is TGTGCCAGCAGTTTAAACCCGGCTACCCTTAGCCACGAGCAGTACTTC.

The chain employs TRBV10-3 and TRBJ1-3, with D maybe TRBD1 (6 bases). Germline lookup yields CDR1 ENHRY and CDR2 SYGVKD. This CDR3 has 14 amino acids. Trimming stripped 6 bases from V and 8 bases from J, with 17 bases between. The CDR3 sequence is CAISPGGARDTIYF. CDR3 coding DNA: TGTGCCATCAGCCCTGGGGGGGCCCGGGACACCATATATTTT.

The sample holds many counts of this clonotype. The CDR3 coding sequence is TGTGCCAGCAGCGGGGACAGGTTCTACGAGCAGTACTTC. Translated: CASSGDRFYEQYF. This rearrangement joins TRBV9 to TRBJ2-7; 8 nucleotides align to TRBD1. The CDR3 has 13 amino acids. Germline CDR1 and CDR2: SGDLS and YYNGEE. Unmatched junction bases numbered 2, after V lost 3 bases and J lost 3 bases.

This chain joins TRBV6-2 or TRBV6-3 and TRBJ1-2, with D possibly being TRBD1 (6 bases). Germline V CDR1 and CDR2: MNHEY, SVGEGT. Deletions cut 8 bases from V and 3 bases from J, with 13 bases between. The CDR3 is 13 residues long. This CDR3 reads CASRDMDYYGYTF. In DNA, the CDR3 is TGTGCCAGCCGGGACATGGACTACTATGGCTACACCTTC.

The chain uses TRBV7-2 and TRBJ1-5, with D tentatively TRBD1 (6 bases). CDR1 is SGHTA and CDR2 is FQGNSA in the germline V gene. The CDR3 has 14 residues. V lost 5 bases and J lost 7, with 15 bases in between. Written as DNA, the CDR3 is TGTGCCAGCAGCCTGAGGGGGGGGAGGCAGCCCCAGCATTTT. It is translated as CASSLRGGRQPQHF.

In this sample, this clonotype turned up many times. The CDR3 DNA follows: TGTGCCAGCCGGGACAGGGGGGCCTATGGCTACACCTTC. Residues: CASRDRGAYGYTF. The chain uses TRBV28 and TRBJ1-2, with 11 positions matching TRBD1. The V gene's germline CDR1 is MDHEN and CDR2 SYDVKM. V shed 8 bases and J 4 bases; nucleotides not matched to a gene: 3. The CDR3 is made up of 13 amino acids.

Many counts were recorded for this clonotype. The chain links TRBV10-2 to TRBJ2-5; no clear D gene. V lost 6 bases and J 3 bases, leaving 5 bases between the germline ends. Per germline, CDR1 WSHSY and CDR2 SAAADI. The CDR3 consists of 11 residues. The DNA for the CDR3 is TGCGCCAGCAGACTTAAAGAGACCCAGTACTTC. Translating gives CASRLKETQYF.

This clonotype was counted ten times or more. The chain links TRBV6-2 or TRBV6-3 to TRBJ1-1, with TRBD1 matching 7 bases. Germline CDR1 and CDR2: MNHEY and SVGEGT. Trimming at V came to 4 bases and at J to 1 base, leaving 15 bases not matched to a gene. The CDR3 spans 18 residues. The DNA for the CDR3 is TGTGCCAGCAGTTCCCCCAGACCAACAGGGGCGGGGAACACTGAAGCTTTCTTT. As protein: CASSSPRPTGAGNTEAFF.

This clonotype appeared many times. The chain links TRBV6-1 to TRBJ2-3; 8 bases are shared with TRBD1. The V gene end was trimmed by 4 bases and the J gene end by 6 bases; junction bases not matched to a gene: 3. The CDR3 runs to 13 residues. Germline CDR1 MNHNS, CDR2 SASEGT. The DNA for the CDR3 is TGTGCCAGCAGTGTGACAGGGGCGGATACGCAGTATTTT. Translation gives CASSVTGADTQYF.

This clonotype was detected ten times or more. The rearrangement joins TRBV25-1 to TRBJ1-1, with a weak D call TRBD1 (5 bases). CDR1 and CDR2 (germline): MGHDK, SYGVNS. This CDR3 spans 14 amino acids. Trimming stripped 6 bases from V and 1 base from J, with 12 bases between. The CDR3 coding sequence is TGTGCCAGCAGCCACGTGACAGAGAACACTGAAGCTTTCTTT. Translating it yields CASSHVTENTEAFF.

This clonotype was seen many times. CDR3 sequence reads: CASSPGQVNTEAFF. The CDR3 DNA reads TGTGCCAGCAGCCCTGGACAAGTAAACACTGAAGCTTTCTTT. The gene calls are TRBV6-5 and TRBJ1-1; D possibly corresponds to TRBD1 (5 bases). The length of the CDR3 is 14 residues. V lost 6 bases to trimming and J lost 2 bases, with 13 bases between them. Per germline, CDR1 MNHEY and CDR2 SVGAGI.

This clonotype has ten or more counts. The V call is TRBV6-5, the J call TRBJ1-2, with D tentatively TRBD1 (5 bases). Germline CDR1 reads MNHEY; CDR2 reads SVGAGI. Trimming left V 0 bases short and J 7 bases short, with 9 bases between. CDR3 length equals 13 residues. The CDR3 coding sequence is TGTGCCAGCAGTTACTCGCCAGGGTTTGGCTACACCTTC. It yields the protein CASSYSPGFGYTF.

This chain links TRBV15 with TRBJ2-2, with 10 bases matching TRBD1. The trim removed 3 bases at V and 6 bases at J, leaving 4 bases unmatched. The CDR3 has 15 residues. From germline, CDR1 is LNHNV and CDR2 YYDKDF (reference sequence). The CDR3 reads CATSSRDRGAGELFF. The CDR3 bases are TGTGCCACCAGCAGCCGGGACAGGGGTGCCGGGGAGCTGTTTTTT.

This clonotype was counted many times. V gene TRBV10-3 combines with J gene TRBJ1-2; D is perhaps TRBD1 (5 bases). The CDR3 sequence is 15 residues long. CDR1 and CDR2 from the germline V gene are ENHRY and SYGVKD. V was shortened by 7 bases and J by 4 bases, with 19 bases between the two germline ends. The CDR3 coding sequence is TGTGCCATCACGACGGACGGCGGGGGAACCTATGGCTACACCTTC. Its protein is CAITTDGGGTYGYTF.